Shown below are 26 T cell receptor beta chains from a single sample sequenced in a study of T cell responses to AZD1222 COVID-19 vaccine. Using immunoSEQ multiplex PCR, the repertoire was profiled, and TCRdb retains in-frame clones only, with some absent. This sample has fewer than 90,000 clones, with 85% to 90% found just once. This material consisted of peripheral blood, taken 28 days after the second AZD1222 dose. The receptor set was obtained from an adult who received the AZD1222 COVID-19 vaccine.

This chain joins TRBV24-1 and TRBJ2-1, with D tentatively TRBD1 (5 bases). Trimming shortened V by 5 bases and J by 6 bases, and 19 bases separated the two germline ends. The CDR3 is made up of 16 amino acids. Germline V lookup: CDR1 KGHDR, CDR2 SFDVKD. The CDR3 DNA is TGTGCCACCAGTGCCAAAGGGGCAGGGCAGGCCAATGAGCAGTTCTTC. Translated, it gives CATSAKGAGQANEQFF.

Here the CDR3 reads CASSQVAGYGYTF. In nucleotides, the CDR3 is TGTGCCAGCAGCCAAGTTGCGGGCTATGGCTACACCTTC. V gene TRBV3-1 (or the pseudogene TRBV3-2) combines with J gene TRBJ1-2; D is unclear. Germline CDR1 reads LGHDT; CDR2 reads YNNKEL (reference sequence). CDR3 size: 13 residues. V shed 1 base and J shed 4 bases, with 7 bases lying between them.

For the CDR3, the DNA is TGTGCCATCACCCCCGCAGGGCCCTATGGCTACACCTTC. It is translated as CAITPAGPYGYTF. The genes are TRBV10-3 and TRBJ1-2, with D perhaps TRBD1 (5 bases). Germline values: CDR1 ENHRY, CDR2 SYGVKD. V lost 7 bases and J 4 bases, leaving 13 bases between the germline ends. The length of the CDR3 is 13 residues.

The chain combines TRBV18 with TRBJ2-7, with 7 bases fitting TRBD1. With 0 bases clipped from V and 4 bases from J, the junction kept 3 bases outside the gene matches. In germline, CDR1 is KGHSH, CDR2 LQKENI. CDR3 length: 14 residues. CDR3 sequence: CASSPPGQPYEQYF. Here the CDR3 DNA reads TGTGCCAGCTCACCACCGGGACAGCCATACGAGCAGTACTTC.

The gene calls are TRBV6-2 or TRBV6-3 and TRBJ2-1; D might be TRBD2 (6 bases). The ends were cut back, 7 bases at V and 8 bases at J, with 12 bases in the middle. Germline loops: CDR1 MNHEY, CDR2 SVGEGT. There are 12 residues in the CDR3. The CDR3 sequence: CASTPSGDEQFF. As DNA, the CDR3 is TGTGCCAGCACCCCTTCGGGGGATGAGCAGTTCTTC.

This sequence joins TRBV30 and TRBJ1-3; 9 bases match TRBD1. J lost 4 bases, V lost 8 bases, and 6 bases had no gene match. This CDR3 comprises 13 residues. The germline V gene encodes CDR1 GTSNPN and CDR2 SVGIG (reference sequence). The CDR3 DNA reads TGTGCCGGTACCGGGACAGGGGGAAACACCATATATTTT. It encodes CAGTGTGGNTIYF. The whole variable domain, filled in from reference TRBV30 and TRBJ1-3, reads SQTIHQWPATLVQPVGSPLSLECTVEGTSNPNLYWYRQAAGRGLQLLFYSVGIGQISSEVPQNLSASRPQDRQFILSSKKLLLSDSGFYLCAGTGTGGNTIYFGEGSWLTVV.

The rearrangement links TRBV7-9 to TRBJ2-7, with 11 bases matching TRBD2. Trimming took 1 base from V and 7 from J; bases not matched to a gene: 3. Germline CDR1 and CDR2: SEHNR and FQNEAQ (reference sequence). This CDR3 has 14 residues. CDR3 protein: CASSLVGTSGEQYF. The CDR3 nucleotides read TGTGCCAGCAGCTTAGTAGGGACTAGCGGAGAGCAGTACTTC.

With regard to this clone: An end of the junction differs from the germline gene, which may be a read error. The chain links TRBV3-1 (or the pseudogene TRBV3-2) to TRBJ1-1; 7 bases line up with TRBD1. CDR1 and CDR2 (germline): LGHDT, YNNKEL (reference sequence). The CDR3 is 14 residues long. The CDR3 region has the DNA TGTGCCAGCAGACAAGGGGAAACAGGGGCTGAAGCTTTCTTT. This gives the protein CASRQGETGAEAFF.

The J gene is TRBJ2-4, the V gene TRBV30; TRBD1 aligns across 9 bases. Germline assignment: CDR1 GTSNPN and CDR2 SVGIG (reference sequence). The CDR3 contains 15 residues. V dropped 4 bases and J dropped 9; count of bases not matched to a gene: 13. This CDR3 reads CAWTTGGRGPTIQYF. The CDR3 DNA sequence: TGTGCCTGGACCACAGGGGGCAGGGGACCGACCATTCAGTACTTC.

The chain couples TRBV30 to TRBJ1-1, with a possible D match to TRBD1 (5 bases). Looked up from germline, CDR1 is GTSNPN and CDR2 is SVGIG (reference sequence). The CDR3 runs to 13 residues. Trimming stripped 0 bases from V and 6 bases from J, with 11 bases between. The CDR3 region has the DNA TGTGCCTGGAGTGTAAATGGGGGGGCTGAAGCTTTCTTT. It specifies CAWSVNGGAEAFF.

V and J are TRBV23-1 and TRBJ2-7; TRBD1 or TRBD2 may be the D gene (5 bases each). TRBV23-1 is an ORF for which the function is uncertain. The V end lost 8 bases, the J end lost 2 bases, and 25 bases lay between the germline ends. This CDR3 region has 17 residues. CDR3 region: CASFQRHPGRRTYEQYF. CDR3 sequence (DNA): TGCGCCAGCTTTCAGCGGCACCCGGGACGACGGACCTACGAGCAGTACTTC.

The V and J genes are TRBV19 and TRBJ2-5, with D tentatively TRBD1 (7 bases). Deletions cut 1 base from V and 5 bases from J, with 17 bases between. Per germline, CDR1 LNHDA and CDR2 SQIVND (reference sequence). The CDR3 is 16 residues long. The CDR3 reads CASSIAGGTWRETQYF. The DNA for the CDR3 is TGTGCCAGTAGTATAGCAGGGGGGACTTGGCGGGAGACCCAGTACTTC.

The chain carries TRBV19 and TRBJ2-5; 7 nucleotides match TRBD1. The V segment lost 2 bases and the J segment 2 bases; nucleotides outside the gene matches: 11. This CDR3 spans 17 amino acids. Germline V lookup: CDR1 LNHDA, CDR2 SQIVND (reference sequence). The chain's CDR3 is CASSIRFRGGQQETQYF. The CDR3 DNA is TGTGCCAGTAGTATACGGTTTCGAGGGGGCCAACAAGAGACCCAGTACTTC.

The chain carries TRBV5-4 and TRBJ2-4, with 7 bases fitting TRBD2. The CDR3 runs 16 residues. CDR1 and CDR2 from the germline V gene are SGHNT and YYREEE (reference sequence). V trimming: 2 bases; J trimming: 0 bases; junction bases outside the gene matches: 5. CDR3 coding DNA: TGTGCCAGCAGCTTCCCTAGCGGCCTAGCCAAAAACATTCAGTACTTC. It codes for CASSFPSGLAKNIQYF. The whole variable domain, remainder taken from reference TRBV5-4 and TRBJ2-4, is ETGVTQSPTHLIKTRGQQVTLRCSSQSGHNTVSWYQQALGQGPQFIFQYYREEENGRGNFPPRFSGLQFPNYSSELNVNALELDDSALYLCASSFPSGLAKNIQYFGAGTRLSVL.

Concerning this clone: Other DNA sequences of this sample code for an identical CDR3. CDR3 in amino acids: CASSDRGSYNSPLHF. The CDR3 DNA sequence: TGCGCCAGCAGCGACAGGGGATCCTATAATTCACCCCTCCACTTT. The chain employs TRBV10-2 and TRBJ1-6; the match to TRBD1 covers 8 bases. The CDR3 extends over 15 amino acids. CDR1 and CDR2 (germline): WSHSY, SAAADI. After removal of 6 bases from V and 1 base from J, the junction contained 2 bases not matched to a gene.

This clone showed up just a few times. The chain uses TRBV10-3 and TRBJ2-7; 7 positions match TRBD2. Trimming took 7 bases from V and 4 from J; bases not matched to a gene: 10. CDR3 length: 14 residues. In germline, CDR1 is ENHRY, CDR2 SYGVKD. The chain's CDR3 is CAIMREPGSYEQYF. The CDR3 coding sequence is TGTGCCATCATGCGGGAGCCGGGCTCGTACGAGCAGTACTTC.

The chain's CDR3 is CASTPWGSGRDSYEQYF. In DNA, the CDR3 is TGTGCCAGCACCCCATGGGGTAGCGGGAGGGATTCCTACGAGCAGTACTTC. This rearrangement joins TRBV28 to TRBJ2-7; 11 positions match TRBD2. The V gene's germline CDR1 is MDHEN and CDR2 SYDVKM. This CDR3 spans 17 amino acids. V trimming: 7 bases; J trimming: 1 base; junction bases outside the gene matches: 12.

This clone was observed a few times. This chain links TRBV2 with TRBJ1-4, with D perhaps matching TRBD1 (6 bases). Germline assignment: CDR1 SNHLY and CDR2 FYNNEI. This CDR3 is built from 16 residues. V lost 6 bases, J lost 8 bases, and 22 bases lay in between. The CDR3, as DNA: TGTGCCAGCAGCCCGGGACATCACTCCGGGGCGGAAAAACTGTTTTTT. Protein sequence: CASSPGHHSGAEKLFF.

The V gene is TRBV5-6, the J gene TRBJ1-3; D gene unclear. The CDR3 loop spans 14 amino acids. The ends were cut back, 1 base at V and 0 bases at J, with 5 bases in the middle. CDR1 is SGHDT and CDR2 is YYEEEE in the germline V gene. The DNA of the CDR3 is TGTGCCAGCAGCTTGACAGTCTCTGGAAACACCATATATTTT. This sequence encodes CASSLTVSGNTIYF.

CDR3 bases: TGTGCCAGCTCCCGAGAAGTCGGCGGGGGGAGAGAGCAGTTCTTC. Amino acid sequence: CASSREVGGGREQFF. This sequence joins TRBV18 and TRBJ2-1, with 8 bases aligning to TRBD2. Unmatched junction bases numbered 14, after V lost 6 bases and J lost 10 bases. Germline CDR1 reads KGHSH; CDR2 reads LQKENI. The CDR3 runs to 15 residues.

With respect to this clone: Other DNA variants within this sample encode the same CDR3. The chain has TRBV5-4 and TRBJ1-4; TRBD1 is a possible D gene (5 bases). The V end lost 1 base, the J end lost 7 bases, and 11 bases lay between the germline ends. The CDR3 extends over 14 amino acids. Germline V gene sequence: CDR1 SGHNT, CDR2 YYREEE (reference sequence). The CDR3 coding sequence is TGTGCCAGCAGCTTGCAAGGGGCGGCTGAAAAACTGTTTTTT. Translated: CASSLQGAAEKLFF. The variable domain in full, with the rest retrieved from reference TRBV5-4 and TRBJ1-4, is ETGVTQSPTHLIKTRGQQVTLRCSSQSGHNTVSWYQQALGQGPQFIFQYYREEENGRGNFPPRFSGLQFPNYSSELNVNALELDDSALYLCASSLQGAAEKLFFGSGTQLSVL.

The rearrangement joins TRBV10-3 to TRBJ1-1; 9 bases are shared with TRBD1. The CDR3 is 12 residues long. V dropped 11 bases and J dropped 5; count of bases not matched to a gene: 6. The V gene's germline CDR1 is ENHRY and CDR2 SYGVKD. CDR3 protein: CASTGGRTEAFF. The CDR3 DNA reads as TGTGCCTCGACAGGGGGGCGAACTGAAGCTTTCTTT.

The chain couples TRBV19 to TRBJ1-1, with D perhaps TRBD1 (6 bases). The CDR3 contains 12 residues. From germline, CDR1 is LNHDA and CDR2 SQIVND (reference sequence). V shed 4 bases and J shed 8 bases, with 11 bases lying between them. CDR3: CASSTTGPEAFF. The DNA of the CDR3 is TGTGCCAGTAGTACCACAGGGCCAGAAGCTTTCTTT.

The J gene is TRBJ1-2, the V gene TRBV10-3, with D hard to call. The CDR3 is 14 amino acids. Germline V gene lookup returns CDR1 ENHRY and CDR2 SYGVKD. With 3 bases removed from V and 6 bases from J, the gap between germline ends came to 14 bases. CDR3 sequence (DNA): TGTGCCATCAGTGACCTGCTAATCGGGAATGGCTACACCTTC. This codes for CAISDLLIGNGYTF.

The chain joins TRBV3-1 (or the pseudogene TRBV3-2) to TRBJ1-4; no clear D gene. Between the trimmed V and J ends, which lost 4 bases and 4 bases, there was a span of 10 bases. Germline assignment: CDR1 LGHDT and CDR2 YNNKEL (reference sequence). This CDR3 has 14 residues. In DNA form, the CDR3 reads TGTGCCAGCAGCCCTCCCGCCCTTAATGAAAAACTGTTTTTT. Encoded protein: CASSPPALNEKLFF.

The chain has TRBV18 and TRBJ2-7, with D unresolved. Trimming pared 3 bases from V and 2 bases from J, leaving 11 bases between. CDR3 size: 14 residues. CDR1 and CDR2 from the germline V gene are KGHSH and LQKENI. The CDR3 loop reads CASSPIGSTYEQYF. In nucleotides, the CDR3 is TGTGCCAGCTCACCGATAGGCAGTACCTACGAGCAGTACTTC.